This is a list of T cell receptor beta chains from one sample in a study of T-cell memory formation after mild COVID-19. MiXCR, applied by TCRdb to the 5' RACE reads, yields one record per CDR3 protein. The table has 410,000 or so distinct CDR3 sequences, more than 20% seen once. Source material: PBMCs or a T cell subset sorted from them (not recorded which). The receptors were gathered from an adult woman who had mild COVID-19 (a few samples of this study predate the infection). Cell type and time point are not known. Both conserved end residues are part of each CDR3. A D gene is named only where the DNA matches it firmly. A clone size is listed for some rows: how often the clone was seen (once, few, many), or a class if it is expanded.

D gene,clone size,J gene,V gene,CDR3 protein,CDR3 DNA
TRBD2,.,TRBJ2-1,TRBV29-1,CSAPGTRKANEQFF,TGCAGCGCCCCTGGGACTAGGAAAGCCAATGAGCAGTTCTTC
.,few,TRBJ1-1,TRBV18,CASSPGQDTEAFF,TGTGCCAGCTCACCAGGGCAGGACACTGAAGCTTTCTTT
TRBD1,few,TRBJ1-1,TRBV18,CASHSRGVNTEAFF,TGTGCCAGCCACTCCAGGGGGGTTAACACTGAAGCTTTCTTT
.,.,TRBJ2-7,TRBV20-1,CSAPPPTGGTEQYF,TGCAGTGCCCCTCCCCCGACTGGGGGGACCGAGCAGTACTTC
TRBD1,few,TRBJ2-7,TRBV14,CASSSRAQGAYEQYF,TGTGCCAGCAGCTCGAGAGCACAGGGGGCCTACGAGCAGTACTTC
.,.,TRBJ1-1,TRBV24-1,CATSRGIDTEAFF,TGTGCCACCTCCCGGGGGATTGACACTGAAGCTTTCTTT
.,few,TRBJ2-7,TRBV9,CASSVGELAKGVHEQYF,TGTGCCAGCAGCGTAGGTGAATTAGCTAAGGGAGTCCACGAGCAGTACTTC
TRBD1,.,TRBJ1-2,TRBV30,CAWRSRGQGTRNTF,TGTGCCTGGAGAAGTCGGGGACAGGGAACAAGGAACACCTTC
.,few,TRBJ2-7,TRBV27,CASSLSVVYEQYF,TGTGCCAGCAGTTTATCGGTTGTTTACGAGCAGTACTTC
.,few,TRBJ1-2,TRBV11-3,CASSDSISNYGYTF,TGTGCCAGCAGCGACAGCATTTCTAACTATGGCTACACCTTC
TRBD1,.,TRBJ2-7,TRBV20-1,CSAQSPGTGSYEQYF,TGCAGTGCTCAATCCCCCGGGACAGGGAGCTACGAGCAGTACTTC
.,.,TRBJ2-1,TRBV9,CASSVETNEQFF,TGTGCCAGCAGCGTAGAAACCAATGAGCAGTTCTTC
.,.,TRBJ2-7,TRBV20-1,CSARSGSSYEQYF,TGCAGTGCTAGATCGGGGAGCTCCTACGAGCAGTACTTC
TRBD1,.,TRBJ1-2,TRBV7-2,CASSEDRGPYGYTF,TGTGCCAGCAGCGAGGACAGGGGCCCCTATGGCTACACCTTC
.,.,TRBJ2-3,TRBV7-9,CASSIVGSTDTQYF,TGTGCCAGCAGCATCGTGGGAAGCACAGATACGCAGTATTTT
TRBD2,.,TRBJ2-1,TRBV5-1,CASGLLAGASNEQFF,TGCGCCAGCGGCTTGCTAGCGGGAGCATCCAATGAGCAGTTCTTC
.,.,TRBJ2-1,TRBV14,CASSHWGTYSYNEQFF,TGTGCCAGCAGCCATTGGGGGACTTACTCCTACAATGAGCAGTTCTTC
TRBD1,few,TRBJ1-5,TRBV12-3/TRBV12-4,CASSSSGTGDRASNQPQHF,TGTGCCAGCAGTTCGTCCGGGACAGGGGATAGGGCGTCGAATCAGCCCCAGCATTTT
.,few,TRBJ1-2,TRBV7-9,CASSLFNYGYTF,TGTGCCAGCAGCTTATTTAATTATGGCTACACCTTC
TRBD1,.,TRBJ1-5,TRBV25-1,CASSERQGSQPQHF,TGTGCCAGCAGTGAGAGACAGGGAAGTCAGCCCCAGCATTTT
TRBD2,many,TRBJ2-3,TRBV27,CASRAGGGTDTQYF,TGTGCCAGCCGGGCGGGAGGAGGCACAGATACGCAGTATTTT
.,few,TRBJ2-3,TRBV5-1,CASSLFSRLTDTQYF,TGCGCCAGCAGCTTATTTAGCAGACTCACAGATACGCAGTATTTT
.,.,TRBJ1-2,TRBV10-3,CAIRHTANYGYTF,TGTGCCATCAGGCATACAGCAAACTATGGCTACACCTTC
.,.,TRBJ1-1,TRBV20-1,CSARRGERRNTEAFF,TGCAGTGCTAGACGGGGTGAGCGAAGAAACACTGAAGCTTTCTTT
TRBD2,.,TRBJ2-7,TRBV29-1,CSVRLAGGNSYEQYF,TGCAGCGTGAGACTAGCGGGAGGGAACTCCTACGAGCAGTACTTC
.,few,TRBJ2-1,TRBV20-1,CSVTTMLRGQWNEQFF,TGCAGTGTTACGACCATGCTGAGAGGTCAATGGAATGAGCAGTTCTTC
.,.,TRBJ2-3,TRBV7-2,CASSLAHTTDTQYF,TGTGCCAGCAGCTTAGCACACACCACAGATACGCAGTATTTT
TRBD1,.,TRBJ2-7,TRBV25-1,CASPLGTAYEQYF,TGTGCCAGCCCCTTAGGGACAGCCTACGAGCAGTACTTC
.,.,TRBJ2-3,TRBV30,CAWTAGATDTQYF,TGTGCCTGGACGGCAGGGGCCACAGATACGCAGTATTTT
.,.,TRBJ2-1,TRBV6-5,CASSYLGFNEQFF,TGTGCCAGCAGTTACCTCGGATTCAATGAGCAGTTCTTC
.,.,TRBJ2-2,TRBV27,CASSFGGPGTGELFF,TGTGCCAGCAGCTTTGGAGGGCCGGGCACCGGGGAGCTGTTTTTT
TRBD1,once,TRBJ1-5,TRBV6-5,CASKDRGNQPQHF,TGTGCCAGCAAGGACAGGGGCAATCAGCCCCAGCATTTT
.,.,TRBJ2-5,TRBV6-5,CASSPTGGARETQYF,TGTGCCAGCAGCCCGACAGGAGGGGCCAGAGAGACCCAGTACTTC
.,.,TRBJ2-3,TRBV2,CASSGTVGTQYF,TGTGCCAGCAGCGGAACTGTTGGTACGCAGTATTTT
TRBD1,few,TRBJ2-2,TRBV27,CASSIVARGLGELFF,TGTGCCAGCAGTATTGTGGCCAGGGGGCTTGGGGAGCTGTTTTTT
.,.,TRBJ2-3,TRBV6-2/TRBV6-3,CASSYSIPQTDTQYF,TGTGCCAGCAGTTACTCGATCCCACAAACAGATACGCAGTATTTT
TRBD2,.,TRBJ2-2,TRBV6-2/TRBV6-3,CASSYSFEAGSNTGELFF,TGTGCCAGCAGTTACTCGTTCGAAGCGGGGTCGAACACCGGGGAGCTGTTTTTT
TRBD1,.,TRBJ1-1,TRBV5-4,CASQGQGNTEAFF,TGTGCCTCTCAGGGACAGGGAAACACTGAAGCTTTCTTT
TRBD2,.,TRBJ2-5,TRBV5-1,CASSSGTSDQETQYF,TGCGCCAGCAGCTCCGGGACTAGCGACCAAGAGACCCAGTACTTC
TRBD1,few,TRBJ1-5,TRBV20-1,CSANADRASNQPQHF,TGCAGTGCTAATGCGGACAGGGCCAGCAATCAGCCCCAGCATTTT
TRBD1,.,TRBJ1-2,TRBV11-2,CASSLETGGNNYGYTF,TGTGCCAGCAGCTTAGAAACAGGGGGAAACAACTATGGCTACACCTTC
TRBD1,few,TRBJ1-2,TRBV10-3,CAISERTGARYGYTF,TGTGCCATCAGTGAGAGGACAGGGGCCCGCTATGGCTACACCTTC
TRBD1,few,TRBJ2-5,TRBV7-3,CASSLGGQLETQYF,TGTGCCAGCAGCTTAGGGGGACAGTTAGAGACCCAGTACTTC
TRBD1,.,TRBJ2-1,TRBV13,CASSIFRDRGRSEQFF,TGTGCCAGCAGCATCTTCCGGGACAGGGGACGGAGTGAGCAGTTCTTC
TRBD1,.,TRBJ1-3,TRBV6-6,CASSWGTGGRNTIYF,TGTGCCAGCAGTTGGGGCACAGGGGGTAGAAACACCATATATTTT
.,few,TRBJ2-7,TRBV5-5,CASSLAANTEQYF,TGTGCCAGCAGCTTGGCGGCCAATACCGAGCAGTACTTC
TRBD1,.,TRBJ2-7,TRBV5-6,CASSPDRQGEQYF,TGTGCCAGCAGCCCGGACAGGCAAGGCGAGCAGTACTTC
.,.,TRBJ1-1,TRBV5-1,CASSLLVMNTEAFF,TGCGCCAGCAGCTTATTGGTCATGAACACTGAAGCTTTCTTT
.,few,TRBJ2-3,TRBV5-6,CASSRRLTSPDTQYF,TGTGCCAGCAGCCGGAGGCTCACTAGCCCAGATACGCAGTATTTT
.,.,TRBJ2-3,TRBV5-1,CASSSLTTDTQYF,TGCGCCAGCAGCTCCCTGACCACAGATACGCAGTATTTT
.,few,TRBJ1-1,TRBV5-1,CASSLASWDTEAFF,TGCGCCAGCAGCTTGGCCTCATGGGACACTGAAGCTTTCTTT